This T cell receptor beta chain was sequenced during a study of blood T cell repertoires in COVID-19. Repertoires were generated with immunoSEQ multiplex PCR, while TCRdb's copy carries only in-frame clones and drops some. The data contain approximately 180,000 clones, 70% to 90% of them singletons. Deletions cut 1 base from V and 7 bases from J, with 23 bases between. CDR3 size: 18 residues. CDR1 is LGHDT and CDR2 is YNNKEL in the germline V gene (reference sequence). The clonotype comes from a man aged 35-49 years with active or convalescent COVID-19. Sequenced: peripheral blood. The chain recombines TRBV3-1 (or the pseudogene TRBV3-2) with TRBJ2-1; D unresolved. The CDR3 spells CASSQGALSGSYVNEQFF. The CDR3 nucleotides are TGTGCCAGCAGCCAAGGCGCTCTAAGTGGTAGCTACGTGAATGAGCAGTTCTTC.